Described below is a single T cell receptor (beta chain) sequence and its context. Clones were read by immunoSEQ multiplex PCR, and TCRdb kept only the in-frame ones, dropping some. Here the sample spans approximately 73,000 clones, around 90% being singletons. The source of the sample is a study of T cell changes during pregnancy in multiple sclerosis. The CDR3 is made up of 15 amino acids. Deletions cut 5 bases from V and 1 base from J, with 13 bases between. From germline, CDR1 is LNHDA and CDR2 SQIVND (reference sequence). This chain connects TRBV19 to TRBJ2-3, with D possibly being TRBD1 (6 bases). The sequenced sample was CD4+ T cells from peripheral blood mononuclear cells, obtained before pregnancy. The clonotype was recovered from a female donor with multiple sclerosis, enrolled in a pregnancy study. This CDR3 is CASSPRRQGTDTQYF. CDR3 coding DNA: TGTGCCAGTAGTCCCCGACGACAGGGCACAGATACGCAGTATTTT.